This T cell receptor beta chain was identified during a study of T cells after yellow fever vaccination. Notes on the study in general: A faster peak, day 5 versus 15, was reached by the weaker secondary response. Abundant clonotypes from the bulk population could contaminate FACS-sorted repertoires.

This CDR3 contains 15 residues. V was trimmed by 7 bases and J by 10 bases, leaving 25 bases between them. One entry per CDR3 protein, called by TCRdb with MiXCR from the 5' RACE reads. The profile shows approximately 350,000 distinct CDR3 sequences, under 14% of them singletons. As concerns this clonotype: Antigen unknown.

Sequenced material: PBMCs, taken on the day of the first yellow fever vaccination. The J gene is TRBJ1-2, the V gene TRBV12-3 or TRBV12-4; D is undetermined. This receptor was obtained from a man in his late teens or twenties who received the YFV17D yellow fever vaccine. The chain's CDR3 is CASTARPDRRFPYTF. Here the CDR3 DNA reads TGTGCCAGCACCGCCCGGCCAGACCGGCGCTTTCCCTACACCTTC.